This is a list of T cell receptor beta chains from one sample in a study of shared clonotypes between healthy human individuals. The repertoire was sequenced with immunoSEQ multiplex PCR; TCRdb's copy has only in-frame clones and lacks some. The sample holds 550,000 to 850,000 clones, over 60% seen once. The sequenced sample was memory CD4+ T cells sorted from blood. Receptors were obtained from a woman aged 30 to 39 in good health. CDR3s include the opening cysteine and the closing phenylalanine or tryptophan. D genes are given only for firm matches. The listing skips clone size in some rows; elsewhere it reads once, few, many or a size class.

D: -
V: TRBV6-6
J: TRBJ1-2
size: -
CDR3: CASSRPLTDTYGYTF
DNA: TGTGCCAGCAGTCGACCTTTGACGGATACCTATGGCTACACCTTC

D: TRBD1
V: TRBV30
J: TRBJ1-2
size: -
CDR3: CAWSPGTVVGYTF
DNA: TGTGCCTGGAGTCCCGGGACAGTCGTTGGCTACACCTTC

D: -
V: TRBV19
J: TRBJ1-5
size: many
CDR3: CASSIISDILGQPQHF
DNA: TGTGCCAGTAGTATTATAAGCGACATCCTCGGGCAGCCCCAGCATTTT

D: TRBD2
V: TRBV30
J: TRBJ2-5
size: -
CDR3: CAWSGTSGSRETQYF
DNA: TGTGCCTGGAGCGGGACTAGCGGGAGTCGGGAGACCCAGTACTTC

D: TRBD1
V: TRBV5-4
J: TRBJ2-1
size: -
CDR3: CASSSRDSLNEQFF
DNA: TGTGCCAGCAGCTCCCGGGACAGCCTCAATGAGCAGTTCTTC

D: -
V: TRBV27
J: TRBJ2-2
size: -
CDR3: CARYLASTGELFF
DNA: TGTGCCAGGTACCTAGCGAGCACCGGGGAGCTGTTTTTT

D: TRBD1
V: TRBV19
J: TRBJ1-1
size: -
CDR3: CASRTGIIGEAFF
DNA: TGTGCCTCCCGGACAGGGATTATCGGTGAAGCTTTCTTT

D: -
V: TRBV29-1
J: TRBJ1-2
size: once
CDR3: CSVALTENYGYTF
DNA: TGCAGCGTTGCCCTGACCGAAAACTATGGCTACACCTTC

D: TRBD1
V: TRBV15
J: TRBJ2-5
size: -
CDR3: CATSRGVDRDVETQYF
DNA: TGTGCCACCAGCAGGGGGGTTGACAGGGATGTGGAGACCCAGTACTTC

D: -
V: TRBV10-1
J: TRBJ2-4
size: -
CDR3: CASSDGGSENIQYF
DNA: TGCGCCAGCAGTGATGGGGGGAGCGAAAACATTCAGTACTTC

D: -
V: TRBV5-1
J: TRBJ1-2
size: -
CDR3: CASTKGDLGYGYTF
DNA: TGCGCCAGCACCAAGGGGGATTTGGGCTATGGCTACACCTTC

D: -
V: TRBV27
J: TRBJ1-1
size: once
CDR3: CASSFLGTHTEAFF
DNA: TGTGCCAGCAGTTTTTTGGGGACGCACACTGAAGCTTTCTTT

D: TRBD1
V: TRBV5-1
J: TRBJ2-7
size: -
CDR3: CASSKQGDSYEQYF
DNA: TGCGCCAGCAGCAAACAGGGGGACTCCTACGAGCAGTACTTC

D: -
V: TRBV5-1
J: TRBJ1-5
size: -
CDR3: CASSPLDTGTKTAHSNQPQHF
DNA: TGCGCCAGCAGCCCGCTCGACACCGGGACCAAAACGGCTCATAGCAATCAGCCCCAGCATTTT

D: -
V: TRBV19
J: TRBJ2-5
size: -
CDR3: CASSRGAQETQYF
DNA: TGTGCCAGTAGTAGGGGGGCCCAAGAGACCCAGTACTTC

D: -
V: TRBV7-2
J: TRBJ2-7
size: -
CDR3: CASSLSSVGGVSFGQYF
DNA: TGTGCCAGCAGCTTATCATCTGTGGGCGGGGTTTCATTTGGGCAGTACTTC

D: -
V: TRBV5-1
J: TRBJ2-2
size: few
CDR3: CASSLEPGLKNTGELFF
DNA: TGCGCCAGCAGCTTGGAGCCGGGACTCAAAAACACCGGGGAGCTGTTTTTT

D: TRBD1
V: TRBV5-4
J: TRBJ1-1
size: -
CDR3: CASSHGTGRTEAFF
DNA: TGTGCCAGCAGCCATGGGACAGGACGCACTGAAGCTTTCTTT

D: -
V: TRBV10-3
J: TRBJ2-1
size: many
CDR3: CAISESEGSGDYNEQFF
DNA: TGTGCCATCAGTGAGTCGGAAGGTAGCGGAGACTACAATGAGCAGTTCTTC

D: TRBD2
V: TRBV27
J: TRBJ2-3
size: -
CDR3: CASSQTRLAGGRDTQYF
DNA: TGTGCCAGCAGTCAAACCCGACTAGCGGGAGGGAGAGATACGCAGTATTTT

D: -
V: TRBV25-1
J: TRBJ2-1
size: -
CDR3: CASINRLHNEQFF
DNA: TGTGCCAGCATAAATAGGCTTCACAATGAGCAGTTCTTC

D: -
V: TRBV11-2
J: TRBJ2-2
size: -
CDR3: CASSKNRVGGELFF
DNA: TGTGCCAGCAGCAAGAACAGGGTGGGCGGGGAGCTGTTTTTT